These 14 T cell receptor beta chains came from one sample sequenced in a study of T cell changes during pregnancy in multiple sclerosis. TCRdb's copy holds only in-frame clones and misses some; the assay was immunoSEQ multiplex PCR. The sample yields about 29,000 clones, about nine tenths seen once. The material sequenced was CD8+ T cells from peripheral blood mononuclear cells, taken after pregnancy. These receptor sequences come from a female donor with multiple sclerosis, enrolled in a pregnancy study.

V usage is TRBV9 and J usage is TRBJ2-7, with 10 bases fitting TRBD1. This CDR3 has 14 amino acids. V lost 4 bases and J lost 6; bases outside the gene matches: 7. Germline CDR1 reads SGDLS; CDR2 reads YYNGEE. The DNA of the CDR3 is TGTGCCAGCAGCCCCCGGGACAGGGGAGGCGAGCAGTACTTC. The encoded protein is CASSPRDRGGEQYF.

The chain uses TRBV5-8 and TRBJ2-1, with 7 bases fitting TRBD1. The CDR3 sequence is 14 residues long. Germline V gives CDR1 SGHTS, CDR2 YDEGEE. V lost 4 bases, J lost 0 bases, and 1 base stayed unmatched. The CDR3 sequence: CASSRQGSYNEQFF. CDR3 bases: TGTGCCAGCAGCCGACAGGGCTCCTACAATGAGCAGTTCTTC.

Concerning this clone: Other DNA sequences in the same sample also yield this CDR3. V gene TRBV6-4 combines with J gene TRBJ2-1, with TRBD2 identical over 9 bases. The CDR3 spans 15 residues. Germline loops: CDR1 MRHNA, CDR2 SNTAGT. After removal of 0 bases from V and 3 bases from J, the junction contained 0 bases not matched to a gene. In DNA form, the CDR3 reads TGTGCCAGCAGTGACTCGACTAGCGGCTACAATGAGCAGTTCTTC. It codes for CASSDSTSGYNEQFF.

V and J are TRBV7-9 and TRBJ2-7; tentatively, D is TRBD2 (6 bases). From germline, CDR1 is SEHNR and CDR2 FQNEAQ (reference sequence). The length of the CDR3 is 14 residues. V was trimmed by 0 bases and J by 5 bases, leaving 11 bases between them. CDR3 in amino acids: CASSLALAGDEQYF. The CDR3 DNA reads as TGTGCCAGCAGCTTAGCACTAGCCGGAGACGAGCAGTACTTC. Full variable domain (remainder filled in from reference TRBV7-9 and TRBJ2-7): DTGVSQNPRHKITKRGQNVTFRCDPISEHNRLYWYRQTLGQGPEFLTYFQNEAQLEKSRLLSDRFSAERPKGSFSTLEIQRTEQGDSAMYLCASSLALAGDEQYFGPGTRLTVT.

This CDR3 is CASIDRLKNIQYF. In DNA, the CDR3 is TGTGCCAGCATCGACAGGCTCAAAAACATTCAGTACTTC. V usage is TRBV19 and J usage is TRBJ2-4; D might be TRBD1 (6 bases). The V end was cut by 9 bases, the J end by 3 bases, with 12 bases between. The length of the CDR3 is 13 residues. Germline V gene sequence: CDR1 LNHDA, CDR2 SQIVND (reference sequence).

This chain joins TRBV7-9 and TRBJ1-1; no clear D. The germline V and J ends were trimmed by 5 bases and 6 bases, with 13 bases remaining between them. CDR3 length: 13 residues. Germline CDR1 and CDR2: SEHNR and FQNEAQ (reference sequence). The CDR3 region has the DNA TGTGCCAGCAGCCCGCCGAGAGTATCTGAAGCTTTCTTT. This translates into CASSPPRVSEAFF.

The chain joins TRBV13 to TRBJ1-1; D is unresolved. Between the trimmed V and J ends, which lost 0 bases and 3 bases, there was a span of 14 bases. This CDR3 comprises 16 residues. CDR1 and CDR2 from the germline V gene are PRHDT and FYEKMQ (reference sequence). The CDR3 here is CASSLGRREVDTEAFF. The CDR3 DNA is TGTGCCAGCAGCTTAGGTCGGCGCGAGGTGGACACTGAAGCTTTCTTT.

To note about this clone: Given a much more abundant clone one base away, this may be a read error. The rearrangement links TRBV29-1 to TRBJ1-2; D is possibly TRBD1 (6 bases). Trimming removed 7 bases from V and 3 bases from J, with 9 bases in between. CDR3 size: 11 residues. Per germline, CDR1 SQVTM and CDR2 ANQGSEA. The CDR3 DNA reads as TGCAGCGCCGAGGGGGACTATGGCTACACCTTC. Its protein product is CSAEGDYGYTF.

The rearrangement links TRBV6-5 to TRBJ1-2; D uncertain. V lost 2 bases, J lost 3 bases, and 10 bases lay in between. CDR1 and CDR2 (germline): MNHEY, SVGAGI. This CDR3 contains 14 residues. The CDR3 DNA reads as TGTGCCAGCAGTTACGGGTTAGCCGACTATGGCTACACCTTC. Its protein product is CASSYGLADYGYTF.

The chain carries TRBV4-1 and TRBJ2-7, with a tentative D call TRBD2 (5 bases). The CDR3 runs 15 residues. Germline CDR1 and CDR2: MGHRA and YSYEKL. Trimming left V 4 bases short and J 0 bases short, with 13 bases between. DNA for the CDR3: TGCGCCAGCAGCCCGTCGGACTCGGACTCCTACGAGCAGTACTTC. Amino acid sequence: CASSPSDSDSYEQYF.

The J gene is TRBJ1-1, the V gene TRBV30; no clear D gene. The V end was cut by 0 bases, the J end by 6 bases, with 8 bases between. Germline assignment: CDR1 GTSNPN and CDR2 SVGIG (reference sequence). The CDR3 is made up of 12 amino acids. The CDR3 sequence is CAWSVPSAEAFF. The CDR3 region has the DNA TGTGCCTGGAGTGTACCGAGCGCTGAAGCTTTCTTT.

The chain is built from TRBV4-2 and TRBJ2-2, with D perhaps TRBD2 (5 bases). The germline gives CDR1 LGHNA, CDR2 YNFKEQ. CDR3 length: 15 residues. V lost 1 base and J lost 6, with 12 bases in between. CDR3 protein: CASSQAGSAPGELFF. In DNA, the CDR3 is TGTGCCAGCAGCCAAGCGGGTAGCGCACCCGGGGAGCTGTTTTTT.

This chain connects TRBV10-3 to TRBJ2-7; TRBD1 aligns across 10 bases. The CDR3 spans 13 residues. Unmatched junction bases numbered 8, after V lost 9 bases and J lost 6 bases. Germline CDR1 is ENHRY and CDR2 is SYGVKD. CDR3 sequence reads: CAIKKGQGPEQYF. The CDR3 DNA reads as TGTGCCATAAAAAAGGGACAGGGGCCCGAGCAGTACTTC.

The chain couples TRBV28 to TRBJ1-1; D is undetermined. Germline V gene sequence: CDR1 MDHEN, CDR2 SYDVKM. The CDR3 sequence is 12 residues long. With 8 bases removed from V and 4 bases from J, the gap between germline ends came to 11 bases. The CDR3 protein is CASRDYLTEAFF. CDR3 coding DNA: TGTGCCAGCCGAGATTACCTCACTGAAGCTTTCTTT.